The following is a T cell receptor (beta chain) sequence with its context. Its antigen remains unknown. At one boundary the junction diverges from the germline segment, which might be a read error. This sample was included in a study of post-analysis software for immune sequencing data. Study as a whole: Patients with relapsing-remitting, secondary progressive and progressive-relapsing multiple sclerosis courses were all represented.

The CDR3 is 16 amino acids. Germline V CDR1 and CDR2: SEHNR, FQNEAQ (reference sequence). Built from TCR beta cDNA, the libraries had unique molecular identifiers in them. Out of 1 to 10 million T cells, 470,000 or so cDNA molecules were generated. TCRdb analysed the PCR reads with MiXCR anew, one entry per CDR3 protein. The top ten hold 1.5% of the sample, which has roughly 170,000 distinct CDR3 sequences, about 30% seen once. Study-level results: When patients were compared with controls, roughly five TRBV segments were more frequent, TRBV5-6, TRBV5-1 and TRBV20-1 among them. Significantly decreased normalized Chao1 diversity was recorded for multiple sclerosis patients relative to controls.

Specimen: blood. The J gene is TRBJ1-1, the V gene TRBV7-9; D possibly corresponds to TRBD1 (5 bases). The source is a girl between 10 and 17 years old with multiple sclerosis. CDR3 residues: CAGSHLTGPPNTEAFF. Written as DNA, the CDR3 is TGTGCCGGCAGCCACCTTACGGGACCGCCGAACACTGAAGCTTTCTTT.